Listed here is a single T cell receptor (beta chain). Its ends do not fully match the called genes, so a read error is possible. Seattle-derived patients entered the study during active infection and were followed longitudinally. This sample is drawn from a study of blood T cell repertoires in COVID-19. Overall study context: The analysed material was cDNA or gDNA that came from T cells, B-cell-depleted T cells, or PBMCs.

In the original analysis: Cell counts per sample came from amplifying reference gene primers. Assay: immunoSEQ multiplex PCR; the TCRdb copy retains only in-frame clones and omits some. The V and J calls and clone size come from that table; D and trimming were worked out from the DNA. The table has 150,000 or so clones, around 85% seen once. Germline V CDR1 and CDR2: SSHAT, FNYEAQ (reference sequence). The CDR3 length is 13 residues. This receptor was obtained from a man in his 60s with COVID-19, enrolled during active disease. Sequenced: peripheral blood. The chain carries TRBV7-7 and TRBJ1-4; D not certain. The CDR3 DNA sequence: TGTGCTAGCAGCTTAGTGGAGTTTGAAAAACTGTTTTTT. This gives the protein CASSLVEFEKLFF.